This T cell receptor (beta chain) was identified during a study of cytomegalovirus exposure and HLA in healthy donors. The PCR made use of 60 Vbeta and 13 Jbeta primers. The assay was immunoSEQ multiplex PCR, and TCRdb's table has in-frame clones only and misses some. This table holds 100,000 to 150,000 clones. The CDR3 length is 15 residues. Germline V gene sequence: CDR1 MNHEY, CDR2 SMNVEV (reference sequence). Trimming shortened V by 2 bases and J by 0 bases, and 8 bases separated the two germline ends. Overall study results and limits: Association with HLA alleles at 0.05 false discovery rate was found for 15,000 to 20,000 TCR beta sequences in a later analysis. Highly shared variants forming one cluster were likely a sequencing artifact. Analysis was carried out at a later point, and it linked a missense DCLRE1C variant to TCR beta V- and J-gene trimming.

In the case of this clone: Its antigen is not identified.

Input material: PBMCs. The receptor was derived from a woman in her forties in good health and CMV-seropositive. This chain links TRBV27 with TRBJ2-1; possible D gene TRBD2, 6 bases. CDR3 nucleotide sequence: TGTGCCAGCAGTTTACCGGGAGTCTCCTACAATGAGCAGTTCTTC. Encoded protein: CASSLPGVSYNEQFF.